The 3 T cell receptor beta chains listed next were all sequenced from one sample in a study of blood T cell repertoires in COVID-19. The assay was immunoSEQ multiplex PCR, and TCRdb's table has in-frame clones only and misses some. The sample lists roughly 200,000 clones; around 90% were seen once. The sequencing sample was made of peripheral blood. These receptors all come from a man between 65 and 80 years old with acute or convalescent COVID-19.

V usage is TRBV4-3 and J usage is TRBJ2-1; tentative D call: TRBD2 (5 bases). This CDR3 region has 15 residues. Germline loops: CDR1 LGHNA, CDR2 YSLEER. V gave up 4 bases and J gave up 2 bases, with 12 bases separating them. This CDR3 is CASSRMGDPYNEQFF. CDR3 bases: TGCGCCAGCAGCCGCATGGGAGACCCCTACAATGAGCAGTTCTTC.

The V and J genes are TRBV19 and TRBJ1-3, with TRBD1 as a possible D gene (5 bases). CDR3 size: 14 residues. V gave up 10 bases and J gave up 3 bases, with 16 bases separating them. CDR1 is LNHDA, CDR2 SQIVND, per germline (reference sequence). The CDR3 loop is CATSGGARGNTIYF. In DNA, the CDR3 is TGTGCCACCTCAGGAGGGGCGCGTGGAAACACCATATATTTT.

The chain recombines TRBV6-2 or TRBV6-3 with TRBJ1-2; D not resolved. Germline CDR1 reads MNHEY; CDR2 reads SVGEGT. The V gene lost 0 bases and the J gene lost 3 bases, with 11 bases spanning the gap. This CDR3 has 15 residues. The CDR3 DNA reads as TGTGCCAGCAGTTACTCTCCGGGTCGAGACTATGGCTACACCTTC. Encoded protein: CASSYSPGRDYGYTF.